The 18 T cell receptor beta chains below all came from one sample that was sequenced in a study of siplizumab effects on memory and regulatory T cells. Only in-frame clones appear in the TCRdb table, and some are missing; sequencing was by immunoSEQ multiplex PCR. The table records some 100,000 clones, around 94% of them present only once. Sequencing was done on a sample of Tregs sorted from blood. These receptors were taken from a human donor in good health.

This clone was recorded only once. The rearrangement joins TRBV28 to TRBJ2-3; 9 bases are shared with TRBD2. Per germline, CDR1 MDHEN and CDR2 SYDVKM. The ends lost 6 bases at V and 2 bases at J; junction bases unmatched: 6. The CDR3 covers 15 residues. The CDR3 DNA reads as TGTGCCAGCAGCGTACCGGGACTAGCCACAGATACGCAGTATTTT. Translation gives CASSVPGLATDTQYF.

This chain uses TRBV10-2 with TRBJ1-2; unclear D gene. The CDR3 length is 13 residues. Per germline, CDR1 WSHSY and CDR2 SAAADI. Trimming cost V 8 bases and J 5 bases, with 15 bases left between them. CDR3 DNA sequence: TGCGCCAGCGCCCGCTTGGGGTCTTATGGCTACACCTTC. It is translated as CASARLGSYGYTF.

This clone was seen just once. The chain uses TRBV11-2 and TRBJ2-1; 9 positions agree with TRBD2. V lost 3 bases, J lost 9 bases, and 15 bases stayed unmatched. CDR3 size: 17 residues. The germline V gene encodes CDR1 SGHAT and CDR2 FQNNGV. In DNA form, the CDR3 reads TGTGCCAGCAGCTTGGCGGCGGTAGGGCTAGCGGGGACTGAGCAGTTCTTC. Translation: CASSLAAVGLAGTEQFF.

The chain links TRBV30 to TRBJ1-6, with TRBD1 matching 10 bases. Germline lookup yields CDR1 GTSNPN and CDR2 SVGIG (reference sequence). The length of the CDR3 is 13 residues. Unmatched junction bases numbered 6, after V lost 7 bases and J lost 9 bases. The DNA of the CDR3 is TGTGCCTTGAACCGGGACAGGGGTTCACCCCTCCACTTT. This sequence encodes CALNRDRGSPLHF.

The chain uses TRBV7-2 and TRBJ1-4; TRBD1 matches 10 bases. Germline-derived CDR1 and CDR2 are SGHTA and FQGNSA. This CDR3 contains 15 residues. Losses at the gene ends were 2 bases for V and 6 bases for J; bases not matched to a gene: 3. The chain's CDR3 is CASSLRTGGYEKLFF. The CDR3 coding sequence is TGTGCCAGCAGCTTAAGGACAGGGGGTTATGAAAAACTGTTTTTT.

The chain links TRBV19 to TRBJ2-7; D may be TRBD1 or TRBD2 (6 bases each). V lost 3 bases, J lost 6 bases, and 18 bases lay in between. Germline-derived CDR1 and CDR2 are LNHDA and SQIVND (reference sequence). There are 15 residues in the CDR3. CDR3 DNA sequence: TGTGCCAGTAGTATGCGTGGGGGGCGTCTTTTCGAGCAGTACTTC. Its translation: CASSMRGGRLFEQYF.

V gene TRBV10-1 combines with J gene TRBJ1-3; D gene unclear. Germline V gives CDR1 WNHNN, CDR2 SYGVQD (reference sequence). The CDR3 totals 15 residues. Between the trimmed V and J ends, which lost 3 bases and 0 bases, there was a span of 9 bases. The CDR3 DNA is TGCGCCAGCAGTGATGTATGGAGCTCTGGAAACACCATATATTTT. The encoded protein is CASSDVWSSGNTIYF.

The J gene is TRBJ2-3, the V gene TRBV27; 7 bases align to TRBD2. Germline CDR1 MNHEY, CDR2 SMNVEV (reference sequence). V lost 11 bases and J lost 2; bases outside the gene matches: 13. The CDR3 has 15 amino acids. CDR3 in DNA: TGTGCCGCCAAGGGGAAGCGGGACTACACAGATACGCAGTATTTT. Its translation: CAAKGKRDYTDTQYF.

The rearrangement uses TRBV4-1 and TRBJ2-1; no clear D. V shed 0 bases and J shed 5 bases, with 11 bases lying between them. Germline V gene sequence: CDR1 MGHRA, CDR2 YSYEKL. The CDR3 consists of 15 residues. The CDR3 DNA reads as TGCGCCAGCAGCCAAGACTTCTGGGGAAACAATGAGCAGTTCTTC. This gives the protein CASSQDFWGNNEQFF.

The chain employs TRBV19 and TRBJ1-5; 8 positions agree with TRBD1. CDR1 is LNHDA, CDR2 SQIVND, per germline (reference sequence). The V segment lost 9 bases and the J segment 1 base; nucleotides outside the gene matches: 11. This CDR3 spans 16 amino acids. The CDR3 DNA follows: TGTGCCAGCGGTTATTTCGGGACAGGAAGCAATCAGCCCCAGCATTTT. Amino acid sequence: CASGYFGTGSNQPQHF.

The J gene is TRBJ1-6, the V gene TRBV4-1; D might be TRBD1 (5 bases). Germline CDR1 and CDR2: MGHRA and YSYEKL. The germline V and J ends were trimmed by 0 bases and 15 bases, with 18 bases remaining between them. The CDR3 is 15 amino acids. The CDR3 nucleotides are TGCGCCAGCAGCCAAGAAGCGCAGGGCCCCCGACGCCTCCACTTT. Amino acid sequence: CASSQEAQGPRRLHF.

This sequence joins TRBV5-1 and TRBJ1-1, with 9 positions matching TRBD1. V gave up 4 bases and J gave up 2 bases; unmatched junction bases: 3. This CDR3 has 14 amino acids. CDR1 and CDR2 from the germline V gene are SGHRS and YFSETQ. CDR3 sequence: CASSRQGVNTEAFF. In nucleotides, the CDR3 is TGCGCCAGCAGCCGACAGGGGGTCAACACTGAAGCTTTCTTT.

This chain uses TRBV7-9 with TRBJ1-1; TRBD1 matches 9 bases. J was trimmed by 1 base and V by 5 bases; bases with no gene match: 5. Germline CDR1 and CDR2: SEHNR and FQNEAQ (reference sequence). The CDR3 sequence is 15 residues long. The CDR3 DNA follows: TGTGCCAGCAGCCAACCGGGACAGGGGAACACTGAAGCTTTCTTT. This codes for CASSQPGQGNTEAFF.

The chain carries TRBV7-9 and TRBJ2-4; D not certain. The CDR3 spans 15 residues. From germline, CDR1 is SEHNR and CDR2 FQNEAQ (reference sequence). The V gene lost 4 bases and the J gene lost 0 bases, with 10 bases spanning the gap. The CDR3 DNA reads as TGTGCCAGCAGCTCAGACCAGTTAGCCAAAAACATTCAGTACTTC. It codes for CASSSDQLAKNIQYF. Full variable domain (missing parts from reference TRBV7-9 and TRBJ2-4): DTGVSQNPRHKITKRGQNVTFRCDPISEHNRLYWYRQTLGQGPEFLTYFQNEAQLEKSRLLSDRFSAERPKGSFSTLEIQRTEQGDSAMYLCASSSDQLAKNIQYFGAGTRLSVL.

The rearrangement joins TRBV5-1 to TRBJ1-6; 8 bases fit TRBD1. This CDR3 spans 14 amino acids. Looked up from germline, CDR1 is SGHRS and CDR2 is YFSETQ. The V and J ends lost 3 bases and 7 bases, in that order; junction bases with no gene match: 3. The CDR3 loop is CASSWGQENSPLHF. DNA of the CDR3: TGCGCCAGCAGCTGGGGACAGGAAAATTCACCCCTCCACTTT.

The J gene is TRBJ1-2, the V gene TRBV5-5; D might be TRBD1 (6 bases). The germline gives CDR1 SGHKS, CDR2 YYEKEE (reference sequence). Trimming removed 4 bases from V and 7 bases from J, with 11 bases in between. The CDR3 is 12 residues long. Here the CDR3 DNA reads TGTGCCAGCAGCCTGTTCAGGGGTGGCTACACCTTC. Translating it yields CASSLFRGGYTF.

J is TRBJ1-5 and V is TRBV19; 12 bases match TRBD1. Germline V gene data show CDR1 as LNHDA and CDR2 as SQIVND (reference sequence). This CDR3 has 15 residues. Trimming removed 6 bases from V and 1 base from J; junction bases left unmatched: 1. The CDR3 region is CASRGTGGSNQPQHF. The CDR3, as DNA: TGTGCCAGTAGAGGGACAGGGGGCAGCAATCAGCCCCAGCATTTT.

V usage is TRBV6-1 and J usage is TRBJ2-7; D may correspond to TRBD1 or TRBD2 (5 bases each). Germline V CDR1 and CDR2: MNHNS, SASEGT. Trimming took off 5 bases at V and 6 bases at J, with 14 bases between the two ends. This CDR3 contains 13 residues. For the CDR3, the DNA is TGTGCCAGCAGTCCAAGTAGAGGGACCGAGCAGTACTTC. As protein: CASSPSRGTEQYF.